This TCR beta chain was found in a study of blood T cell repertoires in COVID-19. CDR1 is MNHEY and CDR2 is SVGAGI in the germline V gene. The V segment lost 6 bases and the J segment 2 bases; nucleotides outside the gene matches: 6. The CDR3 is 15 residues long. Living in about two dozen US areas, the participants were between about 18 and 100 years of age. Two negative PCRs, clearance, or symptom resolution characterized the recovered Cohort 3 donors. TCRdb's copy holds only in-frame clones and misses some; the assay was immunoSEQ multiplex PCR. The table shows some 380,000 clones, with 87% occurring only once.

Sequenced input: PBMCs or T cells enriched from blood (not recorded which). The source is a young man who had recovered from COVID-19. The chain joins TRBV6-5 to TRBJ2-1; 8 positions agree with TRBD1. The CDR3 is CASSPDRATYNEQFF. The CDR3 DNA follows: TGTGCCAGCAGCCCGGACAGGGCAACCTACAATGAGCAGTTCTTC.